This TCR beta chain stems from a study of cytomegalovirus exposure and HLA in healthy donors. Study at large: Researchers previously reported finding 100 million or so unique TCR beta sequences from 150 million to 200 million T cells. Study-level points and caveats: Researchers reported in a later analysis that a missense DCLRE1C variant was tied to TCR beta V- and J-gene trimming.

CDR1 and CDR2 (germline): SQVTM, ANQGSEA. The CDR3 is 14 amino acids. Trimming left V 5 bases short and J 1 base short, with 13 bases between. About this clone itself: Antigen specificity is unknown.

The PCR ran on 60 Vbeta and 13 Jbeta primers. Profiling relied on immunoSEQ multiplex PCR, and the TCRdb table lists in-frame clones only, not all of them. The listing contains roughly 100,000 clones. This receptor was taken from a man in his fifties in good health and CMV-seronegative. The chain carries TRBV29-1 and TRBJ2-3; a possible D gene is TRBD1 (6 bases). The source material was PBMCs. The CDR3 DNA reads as TGCAGCGTTAAGGGCAGGGGAGGCACAGATACGCAGTATTTT. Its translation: CSVKGRGGTDTQYF.